The TCR beta chain under discussion was sequenced for a study of T cells in localized non-small cell lung cancer (dated by TCRdb to 2018 to 2020). Regarding the study in general: The study examined T cell repertoires in 200 to 300 patients with early-stage NSCLC and compared tumors with uninvolved tumor-adjacent lungs. A mean age of around 66 years was recorded for the NSCLC patients, of whom 129 were male and 107 were female. All 230 or so NSCLC patients in the cohort were treatment-naive and had localized lung tumors that were resected. Findings and caveats that apply to the study as a whole: Longer overall survival was associated with higher blood T cell density, whereas shorter survival was associated with higher adjacent-lung clonality. Because the study design was exploratory, TCR variables were selected using unadjusted p-values without false-discovery rate correction. Because multi-region tumor sequencing was not performed, intratumor heterogeneity could not be ruled out. Uninvolved tumor-adjacent lung showed the highest T cell clonality, higher than tumor, which suggests more focused antigenic responses in the adjacent lung. Of the top 100 tumor clones, a median of roughly 56 were detected in paired uninvolved adjacent lung; under 35 were also among that lung's top 100.

This clone has more than one count but fewer than ten. It lacks a known antigen. Per-base quality was not reported, and no clone a single base away is much larger than it. The immunoSEQ Assay was used to sequence TCR beta CDR3 regions from DNA. In the original analysis: T cell density was computed as TCR beta template counts normalized to usable DNA estimated by amplifying housekeeping genes. The preseqR package was used to estimate richness by extrapolating to 400,000 templates for PBMC samples and to 120,000 templates for tissue samples. Clonality was defined by subtracting Pielou's evenness from one. Differential abundance testing on productive amino-acid clonotypes, with a minimum total count of 5 and an alpha of 0.1, was used to identify tissue-enriched TCRs. The Jaccard Index and the Morisita Overlap Index were used to measure repertoire overlap between compartments. GLIPH grouped TCR beta CDR3s together with public tetramer-defined viral CDR3s, and a viral motif had to include at least three viral sequences and also show V-gene enrichment. TCRdb obtained this table from immuneACCESS and retained in-frame rearrangements with V and J assigned. These tables miss some clones; where compared with another copy, unresolved V genes account for less than half of the shortfall, and the remainder is unexplained. V, J and clone size are taken as reported in that table, and D and trimming were inferred from the DNA itself. Present in this sample are 2,000 to 3,000 clones, about 23% of which were seen just once. 5.5% to 7.5% of the sample rests with the top ten.

At diagnosis, tumor, uninvolved tumor-adjacent lung and peripheral blood were collected and then preserved as a mix of FFPE and fresh-frozen material. Including cysteine and phenylalanine, the CDR3 has 16 amino acids. Just CDR3 DNA is preserved here, 48 bases in frame from base 1. Ends trimmed: V by 8 bases, J by 4 bases; bases unmatched to a gene: 14. The CDR1 and CDR2 encoded by the germline V gene are MNHGY and SAAAGT. Recombination linked TRBV6-8 to TRBJ2-1, with 7 bases matching TRBD2. The specimen was lung tumor tissue, collected before any cancer treatment. This TCR came from a man between 40 and 70 years old with stage II lung adenocarcinoma. The CDR3 region reads CASQRTALAAYNEQFF. The DNA sequence reads TGTGCCAGCCAAAGGACGGCCCTAGCGGCTTACAATGAGCAGTTCTTC.